The source of this T cell receptor (beta chain) is a study of cytomegalovirus exposure and HLA in healthy donors. Study-level findings and limits: The study designated fewer than 200 TCR beta chains cytomegalovirus-associated. A few CMV-associated chains proved CMV antigen-specific in vitro.

About this clone: What it recognizes is unknown.

Sequenced by immunoSEQ multiplex PCR; TCRdb stores in-frame clones only, minus some. The table lists a few hundred thousand clones, around 91% of them singletons. Germline CDR1 reads SGHVS; CDR2 reads FQNEAQ. CDR3 length: 15 amino acids. With V trimmed by 1 base and J by 3 bases, 3 bases remained unmatched. This clonotype was obtained from a woman younger than 35 in good health and CMV-seronegative. Sequencing was done on a sample of PBMCs. The chain joins TRBV7-8 to TRBJ1-3, with 7 bases fitting TRBD1. The CDR3 bases are TGTGCCAGCAGCTTAGGGACAGGCCGTGGAAACACCATATATTTT. This gives the protein CASSLGTGRGNTIYF.